Each of the 7 T cell receptor beta chains below was sequenced from the same sample in a study of blood T cell repertoires in COVID-19. Data came from immunoSEQ multiplex PCR; TCRdb stores just in-frame clones and leaves some out. The sample includes 350,000 to 400,000 clones, roughly nine tenths seen only once; the top ten take approximately 3.1%. Source material: PBMCs or T cells enriched from blood (not recorded which). The origin of the receptors is a woman in her twenties or thirties who had recovered from COVID-19.

The chain recombines TRBV5-1 with TRBJ1-1, with TRBD1 as a possible D gene (6 bases). Germline V CDR1 and CDR2: SGHRS, YFSETQ. This CDR3 comprises 12 residues. The CDR3 DNA is TGCGCAACCAAACAGGGAGATACTGAAGCTTTCTTT. Protein sequence: CATKQGDTEAFF. The full variable domain, completed using reference TRBV5-1 and TRBJ1-1, is KAGVTQTPRYLIKTRGQQVTLSCSPISGHRSVSWYQQTPGQGLQFLFEYFSETQRNKGNFPGRFSGRQFSNSRSEMNVSTLELGDSALYLCATKQGDTEAFFGQGTRLTVV.

CDR3: CASTSRTGSYEQYF. The CDR3 DNA reads as TGTGCCAGCACCTCGAGGACAGGGTCCTACGAGCAGTACTTC. V gene TRBV6-5 combines with J gene TRBJ2-7; 8 bases agree with TRBD1. The junction had 6 bases not matched to a gene; V was cut back by 7 bases and J by 1 base. This CDR3 region has 14 residues. The germline CDR1 and CDR2 sequences are MNHEY and SVGAGI.

The CDR3 region has the DNA TGTGCCAGCACAGGGGGCACTATATACGAGCAGTACTTC. Its translation: CASTGGTIYEQYF. The chain has TRBV6-5 and TRBJ2-7; 8 positions match TRBD1. The CDR3 spans 13 residues. The junction had 6 bases not matched to a gene; V was cut back by 7 bases and J by 4 bases. The germline V gene encodes CDR1 MNHEY and CDR2 SVGAGI.

J is TRBJ1-2 and V is TRBV6-1; 9 bases are shared with TRBD1. V gave up 2 bases and J gave up 4 bases; unmatched junction bases: 5. There are 15 residues in the CDR3. From germline, CDR1 is MNHNS and CDR2 SASEGT. CDR3 in DNA: TGTGCCAGCAGTGAAACGGGGACAGGGATCTATGGCTACACCTTC. Its protein is CASSETGTGIYGYTF.

In nucleotides, the CDR3 is TGTGCCAGCAGTTCCCCCCAGGGAAATTCACCCCTCCACTTT. Protein product: CASSSPQGNSPLHF. The J gene is TRBJ1-6, the V gene TRBV27, with TRBD1 as a possible D gene (5 bases). CDR1 MNHEY and CDR2 SMNVEV come from the germline V gene (reference sequence). V lost 4 bases and J lost 7, with 11 bases in between. This CDR3 region has 14 residues.

The CDR3: CASSIQEQGSGNTIYF. The CDR3 DNA follows: TGTGCCAGCTCAATCCAAGAACAGGGATCTGGAAACACCATATATTTT. The gene calls are TRBV18 and TRBJ1-3, with a possible D match to TRBD1 (6 bases). V was clipped by 5 bases and J by 1 base, with 15 bases between them. There are 16 residues in the CDR3. Germline V gives CDR1 KGHSH, CDR2 LQKENI. Supplemented by reference TRBV18 and TRBJ1-3, the full variable domain reads NAGVMQNPRHLVRRRGQEARLRCSPMKGHSHVYWYRQLPEEGLKFMVYLQKENIIDESGMPKERFSAEFPKEGPSILRIQQVVRGDSAAYFCASSIQEQGSGNTIYFGEGSWLTVV.

This clone showed up just once. The V gene is TRBV19, the J gene TRBJ2-2, with 8 bases identical to TRBD1. The J segment lost 5 bases and the V segment lost 0 bases, leaving 5 bases of the junction unmatched. Germline CDR1 LNHDA, CDR2 SQIVND (reference sequence). The CDR3 is made up of 16 amino acids. CDR3 sequence (DNA): TGTGCCAGTAGTATAGACCAGGGGGCGTTTACCGGGGAGCTGTTTTTT. Its protein product is CASSIDQGAFTGELFF.